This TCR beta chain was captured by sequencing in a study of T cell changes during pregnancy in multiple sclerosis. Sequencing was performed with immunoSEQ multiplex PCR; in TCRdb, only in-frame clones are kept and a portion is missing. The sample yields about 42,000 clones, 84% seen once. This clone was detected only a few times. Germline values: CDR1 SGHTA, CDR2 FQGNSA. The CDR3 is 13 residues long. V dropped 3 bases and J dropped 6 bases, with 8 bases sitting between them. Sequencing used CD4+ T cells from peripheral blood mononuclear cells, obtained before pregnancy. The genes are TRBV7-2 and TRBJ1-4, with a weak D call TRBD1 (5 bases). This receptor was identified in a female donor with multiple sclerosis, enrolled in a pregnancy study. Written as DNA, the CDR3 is TGTGCCAGCAGCTTTAAGACAGATGAAAAACTGTTTTTT. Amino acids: CASSFKTDEKLFF.